This TCR beta chain was recovered during a study of blood T cell repertoires in COVID-19. Overall study: Nucleic acid was either cDNA or gDNA, and it came from T cells, B-cell-depleted T cells, or PBMCs.

V lost 4 bases and J 8 bases, leaving 17 bases between the germline ends. This CDR3 spans 15 amino acids. Looked up from germline, CDR1 is SGHTA and CDR2 is FQGNSA. Sequencing used immunoSEQ multiplex PCR; TCRdb keeps in-frame clones, though not all of them. Of hundreds of thousands of clones in the sample, around 89% were seen once. Donors of Cohort 3 who recovered were those that had two negative PCRs, clearance, or symptom resolution. J is TRBJ1-4 and V is TRBV7-2, with TRBD1 as a possible D gene (6 bases). Source material: PBMCs or T cells enriched from blood (not recorded which). This TCR was sampled from a woman aged 40 to 50 who had recovered from COVID-19. CDR3 amino acids: CASSSSGGLEEKLFF. The CDR3 nucleotides are TGTGCCAGCAGCTCTAGCGGGGGGCTGGAGGAAAAACTGTTTTTT.